This entry describes one T cell receptor beta chain. Its antigen has not been determined. Base quality data are lacking; no much larger clone is found one base away. Samples from volunteer blood donors who had recovered from COVID-19 were contributed by a second Seattle source. The collaborating institutions used their own protocols to collect whole blood in K2EDTA tubes. For TCRbeta analysis, collaborators shipped samples in one of three forms: frozen whole blood, isolated PBMCs, or DNA extracted from either of those sample types. V loses 6 bases of germline sequence and J loses 9 bases, and the interval between the two ends is 18 bases. The CDR3 numbers 15 residues from cysteine through phenylalanine. CDR3 DNA is the only sequence kept; it has 45 bases, read in frame from the first base. CDR1 and CDR2, per the germline V gene (reference sequence), are LNHDA and SQIVND. This sample is drawn from a study of blood T cell repertoires in COVID-19 (dated by TCRdb to about 2020). With respect to the entire study: Samples covering the acute and convalescent phases of COVID-19 were provided by collaborators in the United States, Italy and Spain. The prospective study material was composed of cDNA or gDNA derived from T cells, B-cell-depleted T cells, or PBMCs. Deeply sampled blood TCRbeta repertoires from subjects exposed to, actively infected with, or recovered from COVID-19 were included in the dataset. The repertoires were made available in a free public database intended to serve as a resource for research on the immune response to SARS-CoV-2. The samples were drawn from two sources: the first 160 participants of the ongoing ImmuneRACE study, and fewer than 1,500 subjects contributed by 6 global collaborators. A de-identified subject ID, COVID-19 status, age in years and sex were almost always included in the sample metadata. Where available, HLA class I and class II types were taken from metadata supplied by the sample provider and were not determined by assay-based typing. Overall results and qualifications from the work: How much clinical and demographic metadata was included differed by source and by participant, and the metadata was provided uncurated.

The immunoSEQ Assay, a bias-controlled multiplex PCR, was used to amplify TCRbeta CDR3 regions from genomic DNA. As for how the authors treated the data: Within the assay, amplification of reference gene primers was used to estimate how many nucleated cells each sample contained. To quantify the absolute abundance of each unique TCRbeta CDR3 rearrangement, sequence reads were collapsed and filtered. For each sample, productive Simpson clonality was calculated by taking the square root of Simpson's diversity index across productive rearrangements. This immuneACCESS table, as held by TCRdb, lists in-frame sequences with V and J called but not all clones. Of the missing ones, under half trace to an unresolved V gene in checked studies; the others have no known cause. Clonal size and the V and J genes are those of that table, whereas D and trimming came from the DNA. For this sample there are 300,000 to 400,000 clones; around 91% appear just once. Around 3.5% of the sample goes to the ten largest clones.

The sequence derives from a woman between 18 and 29 years old who had recovered from COVID-19. The rearrangement joined TRBV19 to TRBJ1-6; 6 matching bases give a weak D call of TRBD1. Source material: peripheral blood. The DNA sequence reads TGTGCCAGTAGGAAACAGGGACTAAATAGTTCACCCCTCCACTTT. Its translation is CASRKQGLNSSPLHF. The reference TRBV19 and TRBJ1-6 proteins fill in what lies around the CDR3, so the full variable domain reads DGGITQSPKYLFRKEGQNVTLSCEQNLNHDAMYWYRQDPGQGLRLIYYSQIVNDFQKGDIAEGYSVSREKKESFPLTVTSAQKNPTAFYLCASRKQGLNSSPLHFGNGTRLTVT.